Below, 3 T cell receptor beta chains from the same sample are listed, as sequenced in a study of T cells in Graves' hyperthyroidism and ophthalmopathy. Amplified TCR beta CDR3 regions came from RNA transcripts. During a first-round RT-PCR of the TCR CDR3, the HTBI primer set was used. TCRdb re-called the multiplex PCR reads through MiXCR, storing one row per CDR3 protein. The sample contains approximately 430,000 distinct CDR3 sequences, around 16% of which appear only once. The sequenced sample consisted of blood. These receptors were collected from a woman aged 18-29 years with Graves' hyperthyroidism.

This clonotype showed up many times. This chain links TRBV3-1 with TRBJ1-2; 11 bases are a match to TRBD1. The CDR3 totals 15 residues. Germline assignment: CDR1 LGHDT and CDR2 YNNKEL (reference sequence). The ends lost 1 base at V and 7 bases at J; junction bases unmatched: 5. This CDR3 reads CASSQVRTGGFGYTF. The CDR3 region has the DNA TGTGCCAGCAGCCAAGTTCGGACAGGGGGCTTTGGCTACACCTTC.

A few counts support this clonotype. The chain has TRBV4-1 and TRBJ1-2; D unclear. The CDR3 consists of 14 residues. Germline values: CDR1 MGHRA, CDR2 YSYEKL. Trimming took off 1 base at V and 1 base at J, with 7 bases between the two ends. CDR3 sequence reads: CASSQVRVNYGYTF. The CDR3 nucleotides read TGCGCCAGCAGCCAAGTTCGAGTTAACTATGGCTACACCTTC.

This clonotype was observed a handful of times. V is TRBV20-1 and J is TRBJ1-6; maybe TRBD1 (5 bases). V lost 5 bases and J 6 bases, leaving 11 bases between the germline ends. The V gene's germline CDR1 is DFQATT and CDR2 SNEGSKA (reference sequence). The CDR3 runs to 13 residues. CDR3 in amino acids: CSAAGRANSPLHF. The CDR3 DNA follows: TGCAGTGCTGCTGGCAGGGCTAATTCACCCCTCCACTTT.